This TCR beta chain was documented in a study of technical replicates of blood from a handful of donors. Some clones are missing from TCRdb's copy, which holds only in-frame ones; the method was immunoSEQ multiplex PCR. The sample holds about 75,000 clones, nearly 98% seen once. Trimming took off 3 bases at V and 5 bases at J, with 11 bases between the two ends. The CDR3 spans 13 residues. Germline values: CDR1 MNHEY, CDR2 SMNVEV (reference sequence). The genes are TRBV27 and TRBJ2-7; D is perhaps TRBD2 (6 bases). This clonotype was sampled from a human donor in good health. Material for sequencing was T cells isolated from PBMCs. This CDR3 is CASSFGSRHEQYF. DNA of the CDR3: TGTGCCAGCAGTTTCGGGAGCCGGCACGAGCAGTACTTC.